The 4 T cell receptor beta chains given below trace back to one sample, sequenced in a study of cytomegalovirus exposure and HLA in healthy donors (dated by TCRdb to the late 2010s). Receptors were amplified or captured by the immunoSEQ multiplex PCR assay. For the multiplex PCR, a mixture combining 60 forward primers for TCR Vbeta segments and 13 reverse primers for TCR Jbeta segments was used. TCRdb provides this immuneACCESS table in a form limited to in-frame rearrangements. Some clones are lacking; in checked studies, under half of them reflect an unresolved V gene, and why the rest are absent is not known. Present in this sample are roughly 190,000 clones, 75% to 85% of which were seen just once. The ten largest clones take up roughly 1.5% of the sample. The specimen was PBMCs. These TCRs come from a woman aged 45-59 years in good health and CMV-seronegative.

The chain carries TRBV9 and TRBJ2-1; 7 bases align to TRBD2. CDR1 is SGDLS and CDR2 is YYNGEE in the germline V gene. This CDR3 has 18 amino acids. V lost 3 bases to trimming and J lost 1 base; unmatched junction nucleotides: 13. For the CDR3, the DNA is TGTGCCAGCAGCGACCCCCTCGTAGCGGGCGCTTCCTACAATGAGCAGTTCTTC. It codes for CASSDPLVAGASYNEQFF. The full variable domain, completed using reference TRBV9 and TRBJ2-1, is DSGVTQTPKHLITATGQRVTLRCSPRSGDLSVYWYQQSLDQGLQFLIQYYNGEERAKGNILERFSAQQFPDLHSELNLSSLELGDSALYFCASSDPLVAGASYNEQFFGPGTRLTVL.

This clone was detected only once. The chain links TRBV6-5 to TRBJ2-7, with D tentatively TRBD1 (5 bases). The CDR3 contains 13 residues. Germline V lookup: CDR1 MNHEY, CDR2 SVGAGI. With 2 bases removed from V and 6 bases from J, the gap between germline ends came to 11 bases. The CDR3 loop is CASSYDTGREQYF. The CDR3 region has the DNA TGTGCCAGCAGTTACGACACAGGACGCGAGCAGTACTTC.

The chain recombines TRBV5-1 with TRBJ1-1, with TRBD1 as a possible D gene (5 bases). CDR1 and CDR2 (germline): SGHRS, YFSETQ. Trimming stripped 0 bases from V and 5 bases from J, with 11 bases between. The CDR3 has 14 amino acids. CDR3 amino acids: CASSLAPDSTEAFF. CDR3 coding DNA: TGCGCCAGCAGCTTGGCACCTGACAGTACTGAAGCTTTCTTT. Supplemented by reference TRBV5-1 and TRBJ1-1, the full variable domain reads KAGVTQTPRYLIKTRGQQVTLSCSPISGHRSVSWYQQTPGQGLQFLFEYFSETQRNKGNFPGRFSGRQFSNSRSEMNVSTLELGDSALYLCASSLAPDSTEAFFGQGTRLTVV.

The chain is built from TRBV19 and TRBJ1-5; TRBD1 aligns across 8 bases. Germline-derived CDR1 and CDR2 are LNHDA and SQIVND (reference sequence). J lost 2 bases, V lost 4 bases, and 4 bases had no gene match. This CDR3 has 15 amino acids. The CDR3 sequence: CASSTGGRGNQPQHF. CDR3 nucleotide sequence: TGTGCCAGTAGTACAGGGGGCAGGGGCAATCAGCCCCAGCATTTT.